Here is one T cell receptor (beta chain) with its context. This clonotype was observed at least ten times. No cognate antigen has been identified for it. No much larger clone exists at a distance of one base, and base qualities are not known. Library prep was done by 5' RACE. Sequencing relied on a NextSeq 500. In the TCR library protocol, a unique molecular identifier was attached to each TCR cDNA molecule so that PCR and sequencing errors could be corrected. In the source study's methods: TCR identification, UMI-based error correction and CDR3 extraction were all carried out with Decombinator tools. Expanded TCRs were defined as those above a frequency of 2 per 1,000, corresponding to the top 1% of the tumor frequency distribution. Renyi diversity was calculated using the R vegan package after each repertoire was subsampled 100 times to 5,000 TCRs. CDR3 similarity networks were built from amino acid triplet string-kernel similarity, connecting CDR3s with pairwise similarity above 0.82. Using fastp at Q25 and MiXCR, TCRdb reprocessed the public reads and kept productive beta chains. Rows with a matching CDR3 protein are joined into one entry that keeps the most common DNA and genes. The V and J calls and clone size are TCRdb's, not the authors'. Here the sample has more than 3,500 distinct CDR3 sequences; about a tenth occur a single time. Jointly, the top ten make up about 46% of the sample.

This specimen comes from a study of spatial heterogeneity in lung cancer (dated by TCRdb to about 2019). Broadly, across the study: Beta-chain transcripts were consistently detected in greater numbers than alpha-chain transcripts, which likely reflected higher beta-chain transcript abundance. In the raw uncorrected reads, each unique combination of TCR and UMI appeared more than ten times on average. In non-small cell lung cancer, the study made a quantitative comparison of TCR alpha and beta repertoires among multiple tumor regions, matched nontumor lung and blood. TCR repertoire features were related to nonsynonymous mutation counts determined by whole-exome sequencing of tumor tissue. At surgery, both alpha and beta chains were TCR-sequenced in some 220 tumor regions, about 61 matched nontumor lung samples and a few dozen PBMC samples.

What the time point label conveys for this sample: sample taken at primary tumor resection. Without any cell sorting, TCR sequencing was performed on whole RNA extracted either from tumor and nontumor lung tissue or from cryopreserved PBMC samples. Samples were obtained from roughly 72 patients with early-stage, untreated non-small cell lung cancer from the lung TRACERx cohort. Patients were selected for TCR sequencing only if sufficient RNA was available from at least two tumor regions. Inclusive of the bounding cysteine and phenylalanine, the CDR3 is 16 residues long. Solely the CDR3 DNA is kept, with 48 bases framed from the first base. Based on the germline V gene (reference sequence), the CDR1 and CDR2 sequences are SEHNR and FQNEAQ. Here V drops 5 bases and J drops 7 bases, and the junction holds 13 bases not matched to any gene. Beyond this particular receptor, the publication reports: Additional single-cell paired TCR alpha and beta sequencing was considered necessary to confirm, at a functional level, the hypothesis that regional TCRs recognize regional mutations. Ubiquitous expanded tumor TCRs showed up in blood more often at tumor resection than at routine follow-up.

The sequence derives from a male donor with early-stage non-small cell lung cancer. This receptor chain uses TRBV7-9 and TRBJ2-1; 8 bases in between match TRBD1. The sequenced sample was PBMCs, obtained at surgery. The DNA sequence is TGTGCCAGCAGCCCAACAGGGGGGACGTCAAAAAATGAGCAGTTCTTC. Protein translation: CASSPTGGTSKNEQFF.